A selection of T cell receptor beta chains follows, all from one sample in a study of blood T cell repertoires in COVID-19. TCRdb's table, derived via immunoSEQ multiplex PCR, lists solely in-frame clones and lacks some. The sample shows more than 300,000 clones, 80% to 90% of them seen only once. Sequenced sample: PBMCs or T cells enriched from blood (not recorded which). These receptor sequences come from a young woman who had recovered from COVID-19. The CDR3 runs from the conserved cysteine through the conserved F or W. D genes are given only for firm matches. Rows may omit the clone size; those that give it use once, few, many or a size class.

>TRBV19|TRBJ1-2|NA|NA
CASTSTGYSSDNYGYTF
TGTGCCAGTACCTCCACAGGGTACTCCTCTGATAACTATGGCTACACCTTC
>TRBV4-2|TRBJ2-7|TRBD2|NA
CASSPVAGGGSEQYF
TGTGCCAGCAGCCCGGTCGCGGGGGGTGGGTCCGAGCAGTACTTC
>TRBV27|TRBJ2-7|TRBD2|NA
CASSFKSGSYEQYF
TGTGCCAGCAGTTTTAAAAGCGGGAGCTACGAGCAGTACTTC
>TRBV30|TRBJ2-7|NA|NA
CAWSAGTYTYEQYF
TGTGCCTGGAGTGCAGGTACTTACACCTACGAGCAGTACTTC
>TRBV27|TRBJ1-2|NA|NA
CACGEADGYTF
TGTGCGTGTGGGGAGGCTGATGGCTACACCTTC
>TRBV19|TRBJ1-2|NA|NA
CASIDASIGGANSGGYTF
TGTGCCAGTATCGACGCAAGCATAGGGGGGGCGAATTCGGGTGGCTACACCTTC
>TRBV4-1|TRBJ2-5|TRBD2|NA
CASSDGTSGKLETQYF
TGCGCCAGCAGCGACGGGACTAGCGGTAAATTGGAGACCCAGTACTTC
>TRBV9|TRBJ1-4|NA|NA
CASSPANGKLFF
TGTGCCAGCAGCCCTGCTAACGGAAAACTGTTTTTT
>TRBV10-1|TRBJ1-1|TRBD1|once
CASSPGQDGTEAFF
TGCGCCAGCAGTCCCGGACAGGACGGGACTGAAGCTTTCTTT
>TRBV4-1|TRBJ1-1|TRBD1|NA
CASSQGTGRHEAFF
TGCGCCAGCAGCCAGGGGACAGGACGACATGAAGCTTTCTTT
>TRBV7-8|TRBJ2-5|TRBD2|NA
CASSLAGVKETQYF
TGTGCCAGCAGCCTAGCGGGAGTCAAGGAGACCCAGTACTTC
>TRBV10-3|TRBJ1-6|NA|NA
CAISGGGLRSPLHF
TGTGCCATCAGTGGTGGGGGCCTGCGGTCACCCCTCCACTTT
>TRBV19|TRBJ1-1|NA|once
CASSIRGPEAFF
TGTGCCAGTAGTATACGCGGGCCTGAAGCTTTCTTT